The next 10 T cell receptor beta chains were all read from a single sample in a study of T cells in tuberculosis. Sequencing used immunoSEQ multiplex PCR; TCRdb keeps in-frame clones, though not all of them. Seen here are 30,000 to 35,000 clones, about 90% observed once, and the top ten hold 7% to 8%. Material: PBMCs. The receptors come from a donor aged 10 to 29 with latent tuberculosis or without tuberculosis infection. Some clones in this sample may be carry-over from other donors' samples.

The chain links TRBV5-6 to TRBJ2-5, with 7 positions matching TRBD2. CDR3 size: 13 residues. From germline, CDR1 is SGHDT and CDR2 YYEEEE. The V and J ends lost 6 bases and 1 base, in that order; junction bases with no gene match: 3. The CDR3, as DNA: TGTGCCAGCAAATGGGGGGGCCAAGAGACCCAGTACTTC. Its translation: CASKWGGQETQYF. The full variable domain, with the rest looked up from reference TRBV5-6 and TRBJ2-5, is DAGVTQSPTHLIKTRGQQVTLRCSPKSGHDTVSWYQQALGQGPQFIFQYYEEEERQRGNFPDRFSGHQFPNYSSELNVNALLLGDSALYLCASKWGGQETQYFGPGTRLLVL.

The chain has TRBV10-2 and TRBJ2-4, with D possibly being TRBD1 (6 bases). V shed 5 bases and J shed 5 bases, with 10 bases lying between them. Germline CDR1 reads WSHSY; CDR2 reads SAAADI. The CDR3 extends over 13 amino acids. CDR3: CASSTGRQNIQYF. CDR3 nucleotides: TGCGCCAGCAGTACAGGGCGGCAAAACATTCAGTACTTC.

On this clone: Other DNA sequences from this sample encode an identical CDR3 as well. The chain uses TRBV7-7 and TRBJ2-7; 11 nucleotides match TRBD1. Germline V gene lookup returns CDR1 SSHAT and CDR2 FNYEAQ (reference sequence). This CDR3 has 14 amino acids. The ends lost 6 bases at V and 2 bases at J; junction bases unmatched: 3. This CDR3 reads CASSPGQGAYEQYF. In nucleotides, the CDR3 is TGTGCCAGCAGTCCGGGACAGGGGGCCTACGAGCAGTACTTC. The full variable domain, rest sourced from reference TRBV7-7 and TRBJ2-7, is GAGVSQSPRYKVTKRGQDVTLRCDPISSHATLYWYQQALGQGPEFLTYFNYEAQPDKSGLPSDRFSAERPEGSISTLTIQRTEQRDSAMYRCASSPGQGAYEQYFGPGTRLTVT.

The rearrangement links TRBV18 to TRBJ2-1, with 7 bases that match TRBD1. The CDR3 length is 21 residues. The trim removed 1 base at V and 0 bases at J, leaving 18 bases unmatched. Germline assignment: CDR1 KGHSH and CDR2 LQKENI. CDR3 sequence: CASSPLIRDSPGGGSYNEQFF. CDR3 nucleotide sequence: TGTGCCAGCTCACCACTTATCCGGGACAGCCCTGGTGGGGGCTCCTACAATGAGCAGTTCTTC.

CDR3 amino acids: CACFVGAEQYF. CDR3 sequence (DNA): TGTGCCTGTTTCGTAGGGGCCGAGCAGTACTTC. The V gene is TRBV30, the J gene TRBJ2-7, with TRBD1 as a possible D gene (5 bases). Germline assignment: CDR1 GTSNPN and CDR2 SVGIG (reference sequence). The CDR3 sequence is 11 residues long. V was trimmed by 6 bases and J by 6 bases, leaving 12 bases between them.

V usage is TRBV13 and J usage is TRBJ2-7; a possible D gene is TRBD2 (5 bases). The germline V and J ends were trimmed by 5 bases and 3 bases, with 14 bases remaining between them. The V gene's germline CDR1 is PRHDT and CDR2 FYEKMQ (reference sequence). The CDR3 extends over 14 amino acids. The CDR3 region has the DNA TGTGCCAGCAGCATCGCTAGCCGGGGCTACGAGCAGTACTTC. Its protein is CASSIASRGYEQYF.

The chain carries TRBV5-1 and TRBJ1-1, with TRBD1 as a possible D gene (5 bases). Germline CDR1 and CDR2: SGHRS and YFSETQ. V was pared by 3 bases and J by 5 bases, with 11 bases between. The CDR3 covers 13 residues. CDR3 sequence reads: CASSSAGRTEAFF. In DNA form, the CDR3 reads TGCGCCAGCAGCTCCGCAGGGAGGACTGAAGCTTTCTTT.

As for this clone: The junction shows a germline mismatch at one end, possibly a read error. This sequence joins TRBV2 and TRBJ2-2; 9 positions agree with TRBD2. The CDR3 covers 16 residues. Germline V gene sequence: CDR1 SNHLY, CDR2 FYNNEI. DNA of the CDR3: TGTGCCAGCGGTGAAATAGCGGGGGAGGCGGCCGGGGAGCTGTTTTTT. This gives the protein CASGEIAGEAAGELFF.

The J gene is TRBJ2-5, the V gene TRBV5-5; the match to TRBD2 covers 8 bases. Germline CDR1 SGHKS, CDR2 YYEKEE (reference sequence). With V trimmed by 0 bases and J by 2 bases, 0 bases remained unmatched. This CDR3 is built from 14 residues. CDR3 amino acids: CASSLAGGQETQYF. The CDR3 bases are TGTGCCAGCAGCTTGGCGGGAGGGCAAGAGACCCAGTACTTC.

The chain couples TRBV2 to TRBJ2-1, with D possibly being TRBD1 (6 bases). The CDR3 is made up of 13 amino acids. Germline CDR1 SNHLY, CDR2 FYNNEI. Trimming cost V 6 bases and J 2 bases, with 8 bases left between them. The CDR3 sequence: CASRDRAYNEQFF. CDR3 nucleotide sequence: TGTGCCAGCAGGGACAGAGCCTACAATGAGCAGTTCTTC. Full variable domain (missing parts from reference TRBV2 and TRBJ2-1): EPEVTQTPSHQVTQMGQEVILRCVPISNHLYFYWYRQILGQKVEFLVSFYNNEISEKSEIFDDQFSVERPDGSNFTLKIRSTKLEDSAMYFCASRDRAYNEQFFGPGTRLTVL.